The 2 T cell receptor beta chains below come from one sample, sequenced in a study of blood T cells in healthy people across ages. The second PCR ran roughly 6 to 11 cycles with a sample-barcoded 5' primer and J-beta primers. TCRdb used MiXCR to reprocess the 5' RACE reads, holding one entry per CDR3 protein. The sample consists of some 290,000 distinct CDR3 sequences, 25% to 30% of them appearing once. Sequenced input: blood. These TCRs come from an older woman in good health.

Regarding this clonotype: A junction end diverges from the germline sequence, so it may reflect a read error. The chain employs TRBV6-1 and TRBJ2-3, with 10 bases lining up with TRBD1. This CDR3 region has 14 residues. Germline CDR1 is MNHNS and CDR2 is SASEGT. CDR3 loop: CASRTGGSTDTQYF. In DNA form, the CDR3 reads TGCGCCAGCAGGACAGGGGGAAGCACAGATACGCAGTATTTT.

There are a few counts of this clonotype. This chain uses TRBV3-1 with TRBJ2-7; weak D call: TRBD2 (5 bases). The DNA matches TRBJ2-5 better at its end, which makes the J call doubtful. The CDR3 sequence is 16 residues long. The germline V gene has CDR1 LGHDT and CDR2 YNNKEL (reference sequence). This CDR3 is CASSQDSFRGRETQYF. The CDR3, as DNA: TGTGCCAGCAGCCAAGATTCCTTTCGCGGGCGCGAGACCCAGTACTTC.